What follows are 18 T cell receptor beta chains derived from one specimen sequenced in a study of patients and donors after allogeneic stem cell transplantation. In TCRdb, the RT-PCR reads were re-called with MiXCR into one record per CDR3 protein. The sample lists about 24,000 distinct CDR3 sequences, approximately 39% occurring once. Material for sequencing was blood, either unsorted or a sorted T cell fraction (not recorded which). The receptors were gathered from a human donor who was either an allogeneic HSCT recipient or a stem cell or donor lymphocyte infusion donor (not recorded which). It is not recorded whose cells these are; they may come from a transplant donor.

This clonotype was counted only a few times. This chain joins TRBV7-6 and TRBJ1-4; D is perhaps TRBD1 (5 bases). The CDR3 has 14 amino acids. Germline values: CDR1 SGHVS, CDR2 FNYEAQ. Deletions cut 1 base from V and 6 bases from J, with 9 bases between. The CDR3 reads CASSLGGSDEKLFF. The CDR3 nucleotides are TGTGCCAGCAGCTTAGGGGGGTCGGATGAAAAACTGTTTTTT.

The chain is built from TRBV20-1 and TRBJ1-6, with unresolved D. V lost 6 bases and J lost 9, with 21 bases in between. This CDR3 is 15 amino acids long. Germline V gene data show CDR1 as DFQATT and CDR2 as SNEGSKA (reference sequence). CDR3: CSADRGIPPSSPLHF. The DNA of the CDR3 is TGCAGTGCAGACCGCGGCATACCCCCATCTTCACCCCTCCACTTT.

The J gene is TRBJ1-5, the V gene TRBV5-6; D might be TRBD1 (6 bases). From germline, CDR1 is SGHDT and CDR2 YYEEEE. This CDR3 spans 16 amino acids. Trimming removed 1 base at V and 0 bases at J, with 11 bases between. The CDR3 bases are TGTGCCAGCAGCTTGATGGACAGTGATAGCAATCAGCCCCAGCATTTT. It codes for CASSLMDSDSNQPQHF.

The rearrangement uses TRBV2 and TRBJ2-7; D is perhaps TRBD1 (7 bases). The V end was cut by 7 bases, the J end by 6 bases, with 13 bases between. From germline, CDR1 is SNHLY and CDR2 FYNNEI. The CDR3 totals 12 residues. CDR3 sequence reads: CASIGGGGEQYF. The CDR3 nucleotides read TGTGCCAGCATTGGAGGGGGCGGCGAGCAGTACTTC.

This clonotype has only a few counts. This chain connects TRBV12-3 or TRBV12-4 to TRBJ2-7; 7 bases align to TRBD1. Germline trimming cut 6 bases from V and 6 bases from J; bases unmatched to any gene: 5. The CDR3 sequence is 12 residues long. In DNA form, the CDR3 reads TGTGCCAGCAGCCTAGACAGGGCCGAGCAGTACTTC. Translating gives CASSLDRAEQYF.

The V gene is TRBV5-1, the J gene TRBJ1-3, with D unresolved. This CDR3 comprises 15 residues. V lost 0 bases to trimming and J lost 1 base, with 8 bases between them. Germline values: CDR1 SGHRS, CDR2 YFSETQ. The CDR3 sequence is CASSLAGSSGNTIYF. The DNA of the CDR3 is TGCGCCAGCAGCTTGGCTGGGTCTTCTGGAAACACCATATATTTT.

This clonotype came up many times. This sequence joins TRBV10-3 and TRBJ2-2; no firm D call. Trimming removed 4 bases at V and 6 bases at J, with 6 bases between. In germline, CDR1 is ENHRY, CDR2 SYGVKD. CDR3 size: 12 residues. The CDR3, as DNA: TGTGCCATCAGTGCTACCGCCGGGGAGCTGTTTTTT. Residues: CAISATAGELFF.

This clonotype was picked up a small number of times. This chain joins TRBV6-5 and TRBJ1-2; TRBD1 might be the D (5 bases). Trimming removed 0 bases at V and 14 bases at J, with 25 bases between. The CDR3 spans 16 residues. Germline CDR1 is MNHEY and CDR2 is SVGAGI. The CDR3 DNA follows: TGTGCCAGCAGTTACTCGACGGTAGCGTCACGCGGAGGGGTGACCTTC. Translation: CASSYSTVASRGGVTF.

This clonotype was detected only once. The genes are TRBV12-3 or TRBV12-4 and TRBJ2-1; perhaps TRBD1 as D (5 bases). CDR3 length equals 13 residues. V was shortened by 3 bases and J by 10 bases, with 13 bases between the two germline ends. This chain's CDR3 is CASSFGQKGEQFF. CDR3 DNA sequence: TGTGCCAGCAGTTTTGGTCAAAAGGGGGAGCAGTTCTTC.

Here the CDR3 reads CASSQDPLAGGPGNEQFF. CDR3 coding DNA: TGTGCCAGCAGCCAAGACCCCCTAGCGGGAGGGCCAGGAAATGAGCAGTTCTTC. V usage is TRBV4-2 and J usage is TRBJ2-1; the match to TRBD2 covers 12 bases. V lost 0 bases to trimming and J lost 7 bases; unmatched junction nucleotides: 10. Germline V gene lookup returns CDR1 LGHNA and CDR2 YNFKEQ. This CDR3 spans 18 amino acids.

The genes are TRBV5-1 and TRBJ1-5; D is ambiguous. The CDR3 sequence is 13 residues long. Germline V gene sequence: CDR1 SGHRS, CDR2 YFSETQ. V was cut by 1 base and J by 5 bases, with 7 bases left in between. This CDR3 is CASSLLGYQPQHF. CDR3 DNA sequence: TGCGCCAGCAGCTTGCTGGGGTATCAGCCCCAGCATTTT.

This clonotype was seen a handful of times. The CDR3 sequence is CASSLPSGEAFF. For the CDR3, the DNA is TGTGCCAGCAGCTTGCCCTCAGGTGAAGCTTTCTTT. V usage is TRBV5-4 and J usage is TRBJ1-1; D gene unclear. The germline V and J ends were trimmed by 1 base and 7 bases, with 8 bases remaining between them. Germline loops: CDR1 SGHNT, CDR2 YYREEE (reference sequence). This CDR3 contains 12 residues.

The chain links TRBV18 to TRBJ1-5; 7 nucleotides align to TRBD1. This CDR3 spans 13 amino acids. Looked up from germline, CDR1 is KGHSH and CDR2 is LQKENI. V gave up 10 bases and J gave up 3 bases; unmatched junction bases: 6. The CDR3, as DNA: TGTGCCACCGCAGGGGGGTCCAATCAGCCCCAGCATTTT. Its protein is CATAGGSNQPQHF. The full variable domain, rest sourced from reference TRBV18 and TRBJ1-5, is NAGVMQNPRHLVRRRGQEARLRCSPMKGHSHVYWYRQLPEEGLKFMVYLQKENIIDESGMPKERFSAEFPKEGPSILRIQQVVRGDSAAYFCATAGGSNQPQHFGDGTRLSIL.

This rearrangement joins TRBV20-1 to TRBJ2-7; 8 positions match TRBD2. This CDR3 has 13 amino acids. The ends lost 2 bases at V and 4 bases at J; junction bases unmatched: 4. Germline V CDR1 and CDR2: DFQATT, SNEGSKA (reference sequence). This CDR3 reads CSARRLAGYEQYF. Here the CDR3 DNA reads TGCAGTGCTAGAAGGCTAGCGGGTTACGAGCAGTACTTC.

The chain combines TRBV12-3 or TRBV12-4 with TRBJ2-3; D gene unclear. V was clipped by 8 bases and J by 1 base, with 13 bases between them. This CDR3 is built from 14 residues. CDR3 DNA: TGTGCCAGCTCCCCTCGGAGCCGCACAGATACGCAGTATTTT. Its translation is CASSPRSRTDTQYF.

The chain combines TRBV4-1 with TRBJ1-2; 7 bases are shared with TRBD1. J was trimmed by 2 bases and V by 5 bases; bases with no gene match: 2. CDR1 and CDR2 from the germline V gene are MGHRA and YSYEKL. CDR3 length: 13 residues. The CDR3 DNA is TGCGCCAGCAGCAAACAGGGGAACTATGGCTACACCTTC. This sequence encodes CASSKQGNYGYTF.

The chain is built from TRBV7-9 and TRBJ1-5, with D hard to call. Trimming took off 5 bases at V and 5 bases at J, with 7 bases between the two ends. Germline assignment: CDR1 SEHNR and CDR2 FQNEAQ (reference sequence). The CDR3 loop spans 12 amino acids. The CDR3 nucleotides read TGTGCCAGCAGCGGACCAGATCAGCCCCAGCATTTT. It codes for CASSGPDQPQHF. Variable domain in full (rest from reference TRBV7-9 and TRBJ1-5): DTGVSQNPRHKITKRGQNVTFRCDPISEHNRLYWYRQTLGQGPEFLTYFQNEAQLEKSRLLSDRFSAERPKGSFSTLEIQRTEQGDSAMYLCASSGPDQPQHFGDGTRLSIL.

This clonotype was seen a few times. The chain employs TRBV5-1 and TRBJ1-1; D is unresolved. The CDR3 covers 15 residues. Germline V lookup: CDR1 SGHRS, CDR2 YFSETQ. V was trimmed by 0 bases and J by 2 bases, leaving 11 bases between them. This chain's CDR3 is CASSLAGLSNTEAFF. CDR3 coding DNA: TGCGCCAGCAGCTTGGCCGGGCTCAGCAACACTGAAGCTTTCTTT.